These 14 T cell receptor beta chains were all obtained from the same sample, sequenced in a study of blood T cell repertoires in COVID-19. Profiled with immunoSEQ multiplex PCR; TCRdb holds only in-frame clones, not every one. The sample yields under 120,000 clones, about three quarters seen once. Sample: peripheral blood. These receptors were taken from a man at least 80 years old with acute or convalescent COVID-19.

The V gene is TRBV2, the J gene TRBJ2-7; 8 bases map to TRBD1. Per the germline V gene, CDR1 is SNHLY and CDR2 is FYNNEI. The CDR3 has 12 residues. Germline trimming cut 9 bases from V and 5 bases from J; bases unmatched to any gene: 6. CDR3 coding DNA: TGTGCCAGTTTACAGGGGGGCCACGAGCAGTACTTC. Its translation is CASLQGGHEQYF.

The chain links TRBV6-1 to TRBJ2-3, with 8 nucleotides matching TRBD1. The CDR3 is made up of 17 amino acids. Germline V gene data show CDR1 as MNHNS and CDR2 as SASEGT. Losses at the gene ends were 7 bases for V and 3 bases for J; bases not matched to a gene: 15. CDR3 nucleotides: TGTGCCAGCACTGATCAGGGGGCCCTAAGGAGAACAGATACGCAGTATTTT. Translating it yields CASTDQGALRRTDTQYF.

This clone was observed once. The chain links TRBV20-1 to TRBJ1-3; the D gene is possibly TRBD1 (5 bases). Per germline, CDR1 DFQATT and CDR2 SNEGSKA (reference sequence). V was clipped by 3 bases and J by 4 bases, with 10 bases between them. The CDR3 is 13 amino acids. CDR3 in amino acids: CSASTGVGNTIYF. The CDR3, as DNA: TGCAGTGCTAGTACAGGAGTGGGAAACACCATATATTTT.

The gene calls are TRBV27 and TRBJ1-1; 7 positions match TRBD1. The CDR3 contains 14 residues. Germline V gives CDR1 MNHEY, CDR2 SMNVEV (reference sequence). Germline trimming cut 6 bases from V and 4 bases from J; bases unmatched to any gene: 8. The chain's CDR3 is CASREGGRVTEAFF. In nucleotides, the CDR3 is TGTGCCAGCAGGGAAGGGGGCAGGGTCACTGAAGCTTTCTTT.

This rearrangement joins TRBV28 to TRBJ2-2; 9 bases are a match to TRBD1. The germline V gene has CDR1 MDHEN and CDR2 SYDVKM. This CDR3 has 15 amino acids. V was pared by 5 bases and J by 6 bases, with 7 bases of the junction left unmatched. CDR3: CASSRSGTGSGELFF. Here the CDR3 DNA reads TGTGCCAGCAGTAGGTCCGGGACAGGGTCCGGGGAGCTGTTTTTT.

The chain combines TRBV7-2 with TRBJ2-7; the match to TRBD2 covers 7 bases. The CDR3 runs to 14 residues. Germline assignment: CDR1 SGHTA and CDR2 FQGNSA. With 5 bases clipped from V and 3 bases from J, the junction kept 7 bases outside the gene matches. The CDR3 DNA is TGTGCCAGCAGCCAAACTAGCGACCACTACGAGCAGTACTTC. Amino acids: CASSQTSDHYEQYF. Supplemented by reference TRBV7-2 and TRBJ2-7, the full variable domain reads GAGVSQSPSNKVTEKGKDVELRCDPISGHTALYWYRQSLGQGLEFLIYFQGNSAPDKSGLPSDRFSAERTGGSVSTLTIQRTQQEDSAVYLCASSQTSDHYEQYFGPGTRLTVT.

This clone was counted at least ten times. The rearrangement uses TRBV2 and TRBJ2-7; 7 nucleotides line up with TRBD2. This CDR3 is 12 amino acids long. Germline V lookup: CDR1 SNHLY, CDR2 FYNNEI. The trim removed 8 bases at V and 7 bases at J, leaving 8 bases unmatched. Written as DNA, the CDR3 is TGTGCCAGCTCCCGGGGGGTGGGGGAGCAGTACTTC. Translated: CASSRGVGEQYF.

This chain joins TRBV6-2 or TRBV6-3 and TRBJ2-1; 9 bases map to TRBD1. J was trimmed by 6 bases and V by 5 bases; bases with no gene match: 8. Germline CDR1 and CDR2: MNHEY and SVGEGT. This CDR3 spans 15 amino acids. The CDR3: CASSPPGQGVNEQFF. The CDR3 nucleotides are TGTGCCAGCAGTCCGCCGGGACAGGGTGTCAATGAGCAGTTCTTC.

This clone was detected a few times. The J gene is TRBJ2-1, the V gene TRBV25-1, with TRBD1 as a possible D gene (6 bases). Germline lookup yields CDR1 MGHDK and CDR2 SYGVNS. This CDR3 has 14 amino acids. With 11 bases removed from V and 2 bases from J, the gap between germline ends came to 16 bases. The DNA of the CDR3 is TGTGCCGCCAGGGGAGAAGGGCCCTACAATGAGCAGTTCTTC. Translating gives CAARGEGPYNEQFF. The variable domain in full, completed from reference TRBV25-1 and TRBJ2-1, reads EADIYQTPRYLVIGTGKKITLECSQTMGHDKMYWYQQDPGMELHLIHYSYGVNSTEKGDLSSESTVSRIRTEHFPLTLESARPSHTSQYLCAARGEGPYNEQFFGPGTRLTVL.

The V gene is TRBV5-8, the J gene TRBJ1-4; 8 bases are shared with TRBD1. CDR3 length: 14 amino acids. The germline gives CDR1 SGHTS, CDR2 YDEGEE. Trimming at V came to 4 bases and at J to 6 bases, leaving 5 bases not matched to a gene. The CDR3 sequence: CASSLPDRDEKLFF. Written as DNA, the CDR3 is TGTGCCAGCAGCCTCCCGGACAGGGATGAAAAACTGTTTTTT. Full variable domain (outside the CDR3, taken from reference TRBV5-8 and TRBJ1-4): EAGVTQSPTHLIKTRGQQATLRCSPISGHTSVYWYQQALGLGLQFLLWYDEGEERNRGNFPPRFSGRQFPNYSSELNVNALELEDSALYLCASSLPDRDEKLFFGSGTQLSVL.

Only one count was recorded for this clone. V gene TRBV7-9 combines with J gene TRBJ2-1, with TRBD2 matching over 12 bases. J gave up 1 base and V 5 bases, and 12 bases lay outside the gene matches. CDR1 and CDR2 from the germline V gene are SEHNR and FQNEAQ (reference sequence). The CDR3 is 19 residues long. CDR3 in DNA: TGTGCCAGCAGCACCCCATGGACTAGCGGGAAACGGTCCTACAATGAGCAGTTCTTC. Translated, it gives CASSTPWTSGKRSYNEQFF.

J is TRBJ1-2 and V is TRBV27; D might be TRBD1 (6 bases). Germline V gene sequence: CDR1 MNHEY, CDR2 SMNVEV (reference sequence). V was cut by 5 bases and J by 8 bases, with 15 bases left in between. The CDR3 covers 13 residues. The CDR3 DNA follows: TGTGCCAGCAGTCTTTACAGGGAACGCGGCTACACCTTC. This encodes CASSLYRERGYTF.

The chain joins TRBV7-2 to TRBJ2-5, with a tentative D call TRBD2 (6 bases). The V end lost 1 base, the J end lost 2 bases, and 8 bases lay between the germline ends. There are 14 residues in the CDR3. From germline, CDR1 is SGHTA and CDR2 FQGNSA. CDR3 bases: TGTGCCAGCAGCTTAGGGGGGAGGCAAGAGACCCAGTACTTC. This codes for CASSLGGRQETQYF.

V gene TRBV19 combines with J gene TRBJ1-3, with 10 bases fitting TRBD1. V lost 9 bases to trimming and J lost 4 bases; unmatched junction nucleotides: 9. The germline CDR1 and CDR2 sequences are LNHDA and SQIVND (reference sequence). The CDR3 is made up of 15 amino acids. Here the CDR3 DNA reads TGTGCCAGCACCGACGGGACAGGGGCCGGAAACACCATATATTTT. This codes for CASTDGTGAGNTIYF.